This is a list of T cell receptor beta chains from one sample in a study of blood T cell repertoires in COVID-19. TCRdb keeps only in-frame clones here, not all; method: immunoSEQ multiplex PCR. The profile covers around 480,000 clones, with approximately 88% appearing a single time and roughly 12% taken by the ten largest. The source material was peripheral blood. These TCRs come from a woman aged 45-60 years with COVID-19, enrolled during active disease. CDR3s include the opening cysteine and the closing phenylalanine or tryptophan. The D gene is left open where the match is weak. The size of a clone is reported for some rows only, either as once, few or many, or as a class for expanded clones.

size,J,V,D,DNA,CDR3
many,TRBJ1-1,TRBV25-1,TRBD1,TGTGCCAGCAGACGACAGGGTGAAACTGAAGCTTTCTTT,CASRRQGETEAFF
-,TRBJ1-5,TRBV6-5,-,TGTGCCAGCAGGCGGTCAGATAATCAGCCCCAGCATTTT,CASRRSDNQPQHF
-,TRBJ1-3,TRBV2,-,TGTGCCAGCAGTGAGACAGAGGTCGGAAACACCATATATTTT,CASSETEVGNTIYF
-,TRBJ1-2,TRBV5-1,-,TGCGCCAGCAGCCCGGGGGCGGGGGCGCAGAATGGCTACACCTTC,CASSPGAGAQNGYTF
-,TRBJ1-3,TRBV5-1,-,TGCGCCAGCAGCCTAGAGCCTGGAAACACCATATATTTT,CASSLEPGNTIYF
-,TRBJ1-1,TRBV2,-,TGTGCCAGCACCACATACACTGAAGCTTTCTTT,CASTTYTEAFF
-,TRBJ2-2,TRBV6-5,-,TGTGCCAGCAGACCAGGGGCCACCGGGGAGCTGTTTTTT,CASRPGATGELFF
few,TRBJ1-5,TRBV4-2,-,TGTGCCAGCAGCCAAGACGGCTGGGGGAGGGGCCAGCCCCAGCATTTT,CASSQDGWGRGQPQHF
-,TRBJ2-2,TRBV3-1/TRBV3-2,-,TGTGCCAGCGGCATCGAGGAAGAGCTGTTTTTT,CASGIEEELFF
-,TRBJ2-5,TRBV19,TRBD2,TGTGCCAGTAGTACTAGCGGGGGGGGGACCCAGTACTTC,CASSTSGGGTQYF
-,TRBJ1-5,TRBV6-5,-,TGTGCCAGCAGTCAACGGGGGGGAGGTCAGCCCCAGCATTTT,CASSQRGGGQPQHF
-,TRBJ2-7,TRBV7-2,-,TGTGCCAGCAGCTTAGTTCGAGGACAGAACTACGAGCAGTACTTC,CASSLVRGQNYEQYF
-,TRBJ1-3,TRBV13,-,TGTGCCAGCAGCTCCCGCATAACAGGGGGAAACACCATATATTTT,CASSSRITGGNTIYF
-,TRBJ2-2,TRBV30,-,TGTGCCTGGGAGGCGGGCGCCGGGGAGCTGTTTTTT,CAWEAGAGELFF
-,TRBJ2-2,TRBV27,TRBD1,TGTGCCAGCAGTTCGACAGGGTCCTCCGGGGAGCTGTTTTTT,CASSSTGSSGELFF
-,TRBJ2-1,TRBV7-2,TRBD2,TGTGCCAGCAGCCTTGGACTAGCGGGGGTGAGTGAGCAGTTCTTC,CASSLGLAGVSEQFF
once,TRBJ1-5,TRBV7-9,-,TGTGCCAGCAGCGCCACAGCGGGACATCAGCCCCAGCATTTT,CASSATAGHQPQHF
-,TRBJ1-4,TRBV6-5,TRBD1,TGTGCCAGCACCTCCAAGGGGGCAGGGAATGAAAAACTGTTTTTT,CASTSKGAGNEKLFF
-,TRBJ1-5,TRBV7-9,-,TGTGCCAGCAGCTTTGAAGGGGACTCTAATCAGCCCCAGCATTTT,CASSFEGDSNQPQHF
-,TRBJ1-2,TRBV2,TRBD1,TGTGCCAGCAATATCCAGGGGGACTATGGCTACACCTTC,CASNIQGDYGYTF
-,TRBJ1-2,TRBV2,-,TGTGCCAGCGTCCGGGACCCAGAGGGGGACTATGGCTACACCTTC,CASVRDPEGDYGYTF
-,TRBJ2-7,TRBV4-1,-,TGCGCCAGCAGCCAAGCCACGGGCTCCTACGAGCAGTACTTC,CASSQATGSYEQYF
once,TRBJ1-5,TRBV6-5,-,TGTGCCAGCAGTTACTCGCGGGGAGATCAGCCCCAGCATTTT,CASSYSRGDQPQHF
-,TRBJ2-1,TRBV7-9,TRBD1,TGTGCCAGCAGCTTCCGGACAGGGGGCCGCGATGAGCAGTTCTTC,CASSFRTGGRDEQFF
-,TRBJ1-2,TRBV28,-,TGTGCCAGCTCTGAGCGCGGCTATGGCTACACCTTC,CASSERGYGYTF
-,TRBJ1-2,TRBV9,-,TGTGCCAGCAGCCGAGGTCAGGGTGGCTACACCTTC,CASSRGQGGYTF
once,TRBJ2-3,TRBV7-2,TRBD2,TGTGCCAGCAGCTTAGTGGCTAGCGGGGCCACAGATACGCAGTATTTT,CASSLVASGATDTQYF
-,TRBJ2-6,TRBV9,-,TGTGCCAGCCAGGGGGGACAGAAGATCTCTGGGGCCAACGTCCTGACTTTC,CASQGGQKISGANVLTF
-,TRBJ1-5,TRBV27,-,TGTGCCAGCAGCTGGGGGGGCAATAGCAATCAGCCCCAGCATTTT,CASSWGGNSNQPQHF
once,TRBJ2-7,TRBV5-5,-,TGTGCCAGCAGCTACTGGGAGCGCGCCTACGAGCAGTACTTC,CASSYWERAYEQYF
-,TRBJ1-2,TRBV19,-,TGTGCCAGTAGTTATGGATTCGCGGGAAACTATGGCTACACCTTC,CASSYGFAGNYGYTF
-,TRBJ1-3,TRBV3-1/TRBV3-2,-,TGTGCCAGCACCTACTCTGGAAACACCATATATTTT,CASTYSGNTIYF
-,TRBJ2-3,TRBV5-8,TRBD1,TGTGCCAGCAGCTACGGACAGGGGGCTCCAGATACGCAGTATTTT,CASSYGQGAPDTQYF
-,TRBJ2-7,TRBV30,-,TGTGCCTATAGGGGCCCCTACGAGCAGTACTTC,CAYRGPYEQYF
-,TRBJ1-4,TRBV12-3/TRBV12-4,-,TGTGCCAGCAGAGGGGTAACTAATGAAAAACTGTTTTTT,CASRGVTNEKLFF
-,TRBJ2-1,TRBV19,TRBD1,TGTGCCAGTAGTATAGCAGGGGGTGGCTACAATGAGCAGTTCTTC,CASSIAGGGYNEQFF
-,TRBJ2-7,TRBV2,TRBD1,TGTGCCAGCAGTGAAGGGACAGGGGGGACCTACGAGCAGTACTTC,CASSEGTGGTYEQYF
-,TRBJ1-6,TRBV6-5,-,TGTGCCAGCAGATCCGACAGATTCAATTCACCCCTCCACTTT,CASRSDRFNSPLHF
-,TRBJ1-2,TRBV11-2,TRBD1,TGTGCCAGCAGCTTAGAACGGGCTGCAGGGGGCGCCTATGGCTACACCTTC,CASSLERAAGGAYGYTF
-,TRBJ2-5,TRBV25-1,-,TGTGCCAGCAGTGGGGGGCGTGAGACCCAGTACTTC,CASSGGRETQYF
-,TRBJ1-2,TRBV5-5,TRBD1,TGTGCCAGCAGCTTGGTGACAGGGAGTGGCTACACCTTC,CASSLVTGSGYTF
-,TRBJ1-1,TRBV30,TRBD1,TGTGCCTGGTTCGGGACAGGGGGCCCGCTGGTCGACACTGAAGCTTTCTTT,CAWFGTGGPLVDTEAFF
-,TRBJ1-6,TRBV12-3/TRBV12-4,-,TGTGCCAGCAGCAGGGGCTATAATTCACCCCTCCACTTT,CASSRGYNSPLHF
-,TRBJ1-1,TRBV6-6,TRBD1,TGTGCCAGCAGCTTCAACACCGGGACAGATAGCACTGAAGCTTTCTTT,CASSFNTGTDSTEAFF
-,TRBJ2-1,TRBV7-2,-,TGTGCCAGCAGCGATTACAGGTATACTGGCGACAATGAGCAGTTCTTC,CASSDYRYTGDNEQFF
-,TRBJ2-2,TRBV24-1,-,TGTGCCACCAGAGGGGTAAACACCGGGGAGCTGTTTTTT,CATRGVNTGELFF
few,TRBJ1-1,TRBV7-9,-,TGTGCCAGCAGCTTAGTACACACGGCGGCTGAAGCTTTCTTT,CASSLVHTAAEAFF
-,TRBJ1-4,TRBV28,TRBD1,TGTGCCAGCAGTCCTCCACAGGGGACTAATGAAAAACTGTTTTTT,CASSPPQGTNEKLFF